The 27 T cell receptor beta chains listed next were all sequenced from one sample in a study of blood T cell repertoires in COVID-19. Generated by immunoSEQ multiplex PCR, the TCRdb table keeps only in-frame clones and is missing some. Among under 400,000 clones listed, approximately 89% were seen once. Sequencing was carried out using peripheral blood. All receptors come from a woman between 55 and 75 years old with COVID-19, enrolled during active disease.

This clone was seen a few times. This chain links TRBV19 with TRBJ2-1; D perhaps matches TRBD1 (8 bases). Germline V gene sequence: CDR1 LNHDA, CDR2 SQIVND (reference sequence). This CDR3 is 16 amino acids long. V was cut by 1 base and J by 4 bases, with 14 bases left in between. The CDR3 region is CASSIGTGGGYNEQFF. CDR3 nucleotides: TGTGCCAGTAGTATAGGAACAGGGGGGGGTTACAATGAGCAGTTCTTC. Filled out from reference TRBV19 and TRBJ2-1, the complete variable domain reads DGGITQSPKYLFRKEGQNVTLSCEQNLNHDAMYWYRQDPGQGLRLIYYSQIVNDFQKGDIAEGYSVSREKKESFPLTVTSAQKNPTAFYLCASSIGTGGGYNEQFFGPGTRLTVL.

CDR3 residues: CASSQGLGNTIYF. The CDR3 DNA reads as TGTGCCAGCAGCCAGGGGCTTGGAAACACCATATATTTT. This rearrangement joins TRBV3-1 (or the pseudogene TRBV3-2) to TRBJ1-3; perhaps TRBD1 as D (5 bases). V lost 3 bases, J lost 3 bases, and 6 bases lay in between. This CDR3 has 13 amino acids. From germline, CDR1 is LGHDT and CDR2 YNNKEL (reference sequence).

This clone was observed once. Other DNA sequences in the same sample also yield this CDR3. The chain carries TRBV24-1 and TRBJ2-7; D is perhaps TRBD1 (7 bases). CDR1 is KGHDR and CDR2 is SFDVKD in the germline V gene. V gave up 3 bases and J gave up 4 bases, with 15 bases separating them. The CDR3 is made up of 15 amino acids. CDR3 residues: CATSDPRQGGYEQYF. CDR3 in DNA: TGTGCCACCAGTGATCCGAGGCAGGGGGGATACGAGCAGTACTTC.

This chain connects TRBV10-3 to TRBJ1-2; D may be TRBD1 (6 bases). The CDR3 spans 14 residues. Trimming took 2 bases from V and 2 from J, leaving 9 bases between them. In germline, CDR1 is ENHRY, CDR2 SYGVKD. Written as DNA, the CDR3 is TGTGCCATCAGTGAGAGGGACATCAACTATGGCTACACCTTC. Its translation is CAISERDINYGYTF.

The chain is built from TRBV6-5 and TRBJ1-1, with no clear D. Germline V gene sequence: CDR1 MNHEY, CDR2 SVGAGI. Trimming pared 4 bases from V and 0 bases from J, leaving 9 bases between. The CDR3 spans 14 residues. CDR3 DNA sequence: TGTGCCAGCAGTTCATCACAGCTGAACACTGAAGCTTTCTTT. Translated: CASSSSQLNTEAFF.

The chain joins TRBV7-3 to TRBJ2-3, with 9 bases that match TRBD2. With V trimmed by 1 base and J by 3 bases, 5 bases remained unmatched. Germline CDR1 SGHTA, CDR2 FQGTGA. The CDR3 length is 16 residues. The CDR3 DNA is TGTGCCAGCAGCTTAAGGGCTAGCGGGGTAACAGATACGCAGTATTTT. It is translated as CASSLRASGVTDTQYF.

V is TRBV6-5 and J is TRBJ2-2; D uncertain. V lost 6 bases and J 5 bases, leaving 4 bases between the germline ends. Germline CDR1 and CDR2: MNHEY and SVGAGI. CDR3 length: 11 residues. CDR3 nucleotide sequence: TGTGCCAGCAGGCGGACCGGGGAGCTGTTTTTT. Its translation: CASRRTGELFF.

J is TRBJ1-4 and V is TRBV2; a possible D gene is TRBD1 (5 bases). Germline V gene sequence: CDR1 SNHLY, CDR2 FYNNEI. The CDR3 runs to 14 residues. Trimming cost V 4 bases and J 5 bases, with 11 bases left between them. This CDR3 is CASSVRGRNEKLFF. CDR3 sequence (DNA): TGTGCCAGCAGTGTCCGGGGGAGGAATGAAAAACTGTTTTTT.

The V gene is TRBV11-2, the J gene TRBJ1-2, with 8 bases lining up with TRBD1. The CDR3 is made up of 15 amino acids. V shed 4 bases, J shed 4 bases, and the junction held 8 bases outside the gene matches. Germline V gives CDR1 SGHAT, CDR2 FQNNGV. The CDR3: CASSSGGTGGYGYTF. CDR3 DNA sequence: TGTGCCAGCAGCTCAGGGGGCACAGGGGGCTATGGCTACACCTTC.

V usage is TRBV25-1 and J usage is TRBJ1-5; 11 bases align to TRBD1. The CDR3 has 17 amino acids. The trim removed 3 bases at V and 0 bases at J, leaving 4 bases unmatched. Germline assignment: CDR1 MGHDK and CDR2 SYGVNS. CDR3 residues: CASSEAGQGGSNQPQHF. In DNA form, the CDR3 reads TGTGCCAGCAGTGAGGCGGGACAGGGGGGTAGCAATCAGCCCCAGCATTTT.

The chain has TRBV28 and TRBJ1-1; D call uncertain. The CDR3 is 14 amino acids. The ends were cut back, 1 base at V and 3 bases at J, with 9 bases in the middle. Germline CDR1 and CDR2: MDHEN and SYDVKM. The CDR3 spells CASSLLSADTEAFF. In DNA, the CDR3 is TGTGCCAGCAGTTTATTGTCCGCGGACACTGAAGCTTTCTTT.

CDR3 DNA: TGTGCCACCAGCAGAGGGATTGGCGGGGGCCGGGGAGATACGCAGTATTTT. This translates into CATSRGIGGGRGDTQYF. The chain recombines TRBV15 with TRBJ2-3, with TRBD2 as a possible D gene (7 bases). The germline CDR1 and CDR2 sequences are LNHNV and YYDKDF (reference sequence). V lost 1 base and J lost 5, with 19 bases in between. The CDR3 covers 17 residues.

This clone was picked up a small number of times. The CDR3 protein is CASSPPREGTYEQYF. The CDR3 DNA is TGTGCCAGCTCACCACCTCGTGAGGGGACTTACGAGCAGTACTTC. The rearrangement links TRBV18 to TRBJ2-7, with D perhaps TRBD2 (6 bases). Trimming took 0 bases from V and 4 from J, leaving 13 bases between them. The CDR3 totals 15 residues. Germline assignment: CDR1 KGHSH and CDR2 LQKENI.

CDR3 coding DNA: TGTGCCAGCAGCGTTGGGGGGCGGACACAGGGGAGCTATGGCTACACCTTC. Translated: CASSVGGRTQGSYGYTF. The chain carries TRBV9 and TRBJ1-2, with TRBD1 matching over 7 bases. V trimming: 2 bases; J trimming: 4 bases; junction bases outside the gene matches: 14. Germline CDR1 SGDLS, CDR2 YYNGEE. CDR3 size: 17 residues.

The CDR3 sequence: CASSPRGGVGNTEAFF. The CDR3 DNA reads as TGTGCCAGCTCACCACGGGGGGGCGTTGGGAACACTGAAGCTTTCTTT. This rearrangement joins TRBV18 to TRBJ1-1; TRBD1 is a possible D gene (6 bases). Germline CDR1 and CDR2: KGHSH and LQKENI. The V gene lost 1 base and the J gene lost 1 base, with 13 bases spanning the gap. This CDR3 region has 16 residues.

This chain links TRBV29-1 with TRBJ1-1; D is unclear. Trimming left V 8 bases short and J 4 bases short, with 14 bases between. The CDR3 contains 12 residues. CDR1 and CDR2 (germline): SQVTM, ANQGSEA. The CDR3 loop is CSPRSIGTEAFF. The CDR3 region has the DNA TGCAGCCCCCGGAGTATTGGCACTGAAGCTTTCTTT.

This rearrangement joins TRBV6-5 to TRBJ1-2; D might be TRBD1 (5 bases). V was clipped by 7 bases and J by 2 bases, with 14 bases between them. The CDR3 contains 14 residues. Germline V gene sequence: CDR1 MNHEY, CDR2 SVGAGI. CDR3 nucleotide sequence: TGTGCCAGCATAGAAAGGGGTGTCAACTATGGCTACACCTTC. Protein sequence: CASIERGVNYGYTF.

The rearrangement links TRBV27 to TRBJ1-5; unclear D gene. V shed 2 bases and J shed 6 bases, with 5 bases lying between them. This CDR3 region has 12 residues. Germline V gives CDR1 MNHEY, CDR2 SMNVEV (reference sequence). This chain's CDR3 is CASSLLGQPQHF. Written as DNA, the CDR3 is TGTGCCAGCAGTTTACTAGGTCAGCCCCAGCATTTT.

V gene TRBV30 combines with J gene TRBJ1-2; D is perhaps TRBD1 (5 bases). V shed 1 base and J shed 14 bases, with 14 bases lying between them. The CDR3 loop spans 11 amino acids. Per the germline V gene, CDR1 is GTSNPN and CDR2 is SVGIG (reference sequence). The CDR3 DNA is TGTGCCTGGAGTGGCCCGGGGGACCCGACCTTC. Translated, it gives CAWSGPGDPTF.

This clone was counted between two and nine times. The same CDR3 can be traced to other DNA sequences in this sample. The rearrangement joins TRBV18 to TRBJ1-5; 9 positions agree with TRBD1. CDR1 and CDR2 (germline): KGHSH, LQKENI. After removal of 3 bases from V and 4 bases from J, the junction contained 1 base not matched to a gene. The CDR3 length is 14 residues. The CDR3 protein is CASSPGTGNQPQHF. CDR3 nucleotide sequence: TGTGCCAGCTCACCCGGGACAGGGAATCAGCCCCAGCATTTT.

The chain employs TRBV2 and TRBJ1-1, with D maybe TRBD1 (5 bases). CDR3 length equals 15 residues. V was cut by 0 bases and J by 5 bases, with 13 bases left in between. Germline V gene data show CDR1 as SNHLY and CDR2 as FYNNEI. CDR3 region: CASSEARWGGTEAFF. The CDR3 DNA follows: TGTGCCAGCAGTGAAGCCCGCTGGGGGGGAACTGAAGCTTTCTTT.

The rearrangement uses TRBV7-9 and TRBJ2-2; TRBD1 might be the D (5 bases). The CDR3 contains 15 residues. The germline V gene has CDR1 SEHNR and CDR2 FQNEAQ (reference sequence). V lost 3 bases, J lost 1 base, and 9 bases lay in between. The chain's CDR3 is CASSFLQENTGELFF. CDR3 in DNA: TGTGCCAGCAGCTTCCTACAGGAGAACACCGGGGAGCTGTTTTTT.

V usage is TRBV5-1 and J usage is TRBJ2-1, with D perhaps matching TRBD1 (5 bases). Germline loops: CDR1 SGHRS, CDR2 YFSETQ. V shed 1 base and J shed 6 bases, with 14 bases lying between them. This CDR3 has 15 residues. This CDR3 is CASSLSIGQGNEQFF. The DNA for the CDR3 is TGCGCCAGCAGCTTGTCAATAGGGCAGGGCAATGAGCAGTTCTTC.

The chain has TRBV15 and TRBJ2-1, with D unresolved. Germline V gene data show CDR1 as LNHNV and CDR2 as YYDKDF (reference sequence). Between the trimmed V and J ends, which lost 3 bases and 4 bases, there was a span of 19 bases. This CDR3 is 17 amino acids long. CDR3 protein: CATSSKRGSHAYNEQFF. The CDR3, as DNA: TGTGCCACCAGCAGCAAAAGAGGCAGCCACGCTTACAATGAGCAGTTCTTC.

As concerns this clone: Different DNA sequences within this sample yield the same CDR3. The chain carries TRBV19 and TRBJ1-5; D is uncertain. CDR1 is LNHDA and CDR2 is SQIVND in the germline V gene (reference sequence). The V end was cut by 1 base, the J end by 0 bases, with 7 bases between. The CDR3 extends over 15 amino acids. DNA for the CDR3: TGTGCCAGTAGTATAGGAGGGAATAGCAATCAGCCCCAGCATTTT. As protein: CASSIGGNSNQPQHF.

The genes are TRBV28 and TRBJ2-4; TRBD1 might be the D (5 bases). CDR3 length: 17 amino acids. Germline V lookup: CDR1 MDHEN, CDR2 SYDVKM. Trimming cost V 8 bases and J 0 bases, with 20 bases left between them. As DNA, the CDR3 is TGTGCCAGCGGCCTCCAAACCGGACACCTAGCCAAAAACATTCAGTACTTC. It codes for CASGLQTGHLAKNIQYF. Full variable domain (rest looked up from reference TRBV28 and TRBJ2-4): DVKVTQSSRYLVKRTGEKVFLECVQDMDHENMFWYRQDPGLGLRLIYFSYDVKMKEKGDIPEGYSVSREKKERFSLILESASTNQTSMYLCASGLQTGHLAKNIQYFGAGTRLSVL.

The chain is built from TRBV28 and TRBJ1-2; 10 bases fit TRBD1. The CDR3 totals 16 residues. J was trimmed by 2 bases and V by 7 bases; bases with no gene match: 10. Per germline, CDR1 MDHEN and CDR2 SYDVKM. CDR3 sequence reads: CASKGTGDPKNYGYTF. The CDR3 coding sequence is TGTGCCAGCAAGGGGACAGGGGATCCTAAGAACTATGGCTACACCTTC.